The entry below gives a single T cell receptor (beta chain) sequence along with its context. Assay used: immunoSEQ multiplex PCR; TCRdb lists only in-frame clones, some missing. This table holds 45,000 to 50,000 clones, roughly 90% found once. Germline CDR1 SGHKS, CDR2 YYEKEE (reference sequence). With V trimmed by 3 bases and J by 0 bases, 2 bases remained unmatched. The CDR3 is made up of 14 amino acids. The source of the sample is a study of blood T cell repertoires in COVID-19. The sequenced sample consisted of peripheral blood. This receptor was identified in a human donor in a cohort sampled during active COVID-19. V gene TRBV5-5 combines with J gene TRBJ2-7; 8 bases match TRBD2. In DNA, the CDR3 is TGTGCCAGCAGCTCCCGGGGGGGCTCCTACGAGCAGTACTTC. Its protein is CASSSRGGSYEQYF.